These 32 T cell receptor beta chains originate from one sample sequenced in a study of T cells in Graves' hyperthyroidism and ophthalmopathy. Regions amplified from RNA transcripts were the TCR beta CDR3 regions. The HTBI primer set drove a first-round RT-PCR of the TCR CDR3. TCRdb re-analysed the multiplex PCR reads in MiXCR, keeping a single row per CDR3 protein. The sample consists of roughly 510,000 distinct CDR3 sequences, under 25% of them appearing once. Specimen: blood. These receptors came from a young man with Graves' hyperthyroidism.

Many counts were recorded for this clonotype. The chain joins TRBV11-2 to TRBJ1-2; a possible D gene is TRBD1 (6 bases). Germline CDR1 is SGHAT and CDR2 is FQNNGV. There are 15 residues in the CDR3. The V end was cut by 7 bases, the J end by 5 bases, with 20 bases between. The CDR3: CASTLLTGTMYGYTF. As DNA, the CDR3 is TGTGCCAGCACCCTCCTCACCGGGACAATGTATGGCTACACCTTC.

This clonotype came up many times. The CDR3 DNA is TGTGCCAGCAGTGATCCAGGGGGCTCTGGAAACACCATATATTTT. Protein: CASSDPGGSGNTIYF. This chain joins TRBV27 and TRBJ1-3; 7 bases map to TRBD1. The V segment lost 5 bases and the J segment 0 bases; nucleotides outside the gene matches: 4. The CDR3 contains 15 residues. Germline V gene data show CDR1 as MNHEY and CDR2 as SMNVEV (reference sequence).

This clonotype was counted ten times or more. This rearrangement joins TRBV25-1 to TRBJ1-1; D is undetermined. The V gene lost 4 bases and the J gene lost 0 bases, with 6 bases spanning the gap. The V gene's germline CDR1 is MGHDK and CDR2 SYGVNS. The CDR3 runs to 13 residues. The DNA of the CDR3 is TGTGCCAGCAGTGTATCGCTGAACACTGAAGCTTTCTTT. It encodes CASSVSLNTEAFF.

The rearrangement joins TRBV4-1 to TRBJ2-5, with no clear D. The germline gives CDR1 MGHRA, CDR2 YSYEKL. The CDR3 totals 16 residues. V lost 2 bases and J 1 base, leaving 14 bases between the germline ends. CDR3 protein: CASSQRTERFQETQYF. The CDR3 nucleotides are TGCGCCAGCAGCCAACGGACGGAGCGCTTCCAAGAGACCCAGTACTTC.

This clonotype was counted ten times or more. This rearrangement joins TRBV7-8 to TRBJ1-1; D might be TRBD1 (6 bases). The CDR3 loop spans 14 amino acids. Germline V gene data show CDR1 as SGHVS and CDR2 as FQNEAQ. The V and J ends lost 5 bases and 0 bases respectively, with 10 bases between them. CDR3 nucleotides: TGTGCCAGCAGCGTTCAGGGGATGAACACTGAAGCTTTCTTT. Protein product: CASSVQGMNTEAFF.

This clonotype was detected many times. The genes are TRBV20-1 and TRBJ2-7; 10 positions agree with TRBD1. After removal of 5 bases from V and 6 bases from J, the junction contained 13 bases not matched to a gene. The CDR3 runs to 15 residues. Germline V gene lookup returns CDR1 DFQATT and CDR2 SNEGSKA (reference sequence). CDR3 sequence reads: CSAGFGTGVIGEQYF. CDR3 DNA: TGCAGTGCTGGGTTCGGGACAGGGGTAATCGGCGAGCAGTACTTC.

This clonotype was observed at least ten times. The V gene is TRBV29-1, the J gene TRBJ1-2; 7 bases are shared with TRBD1. Germline CDR1 is SQVTM and CDR2 is ANQGSEA. This CDR3 is built from 14 residues. V shed 3 bases and J 4 bases; nucleotides not matched to a gene: 8. The CDR3 region is CSVDGDRDGYGYTF. CDR3 sequence (DNA): TGCAGCGTTGATGGGGACAGAGATGGCTATGGCTACACCTTC. Combining the CDR3 with reference TRBV29-1 and TRBJ1-2 gives the whole variable domain SAVISQKPSRDICQRGTSLTIQCQVDSQVTMMFWYRQQPGQSLTLIATANQGSEATYESGFVIDKFPISRPNLTFSTLTVSNMSPEDSSIYLCSVDGDRDGYGYTFGSGTRLTVV.

Ten or more counts support this clonotype. The gene calls are TRBV12-3 or TRBV12-4 and TRBJ1-2; 7 bases fit TRBD1. J was trimmed by 4 bases and V by 6 bases; bases with no gene match: 5. There are 13 residues in the CDR3. This CDR3 is CASSQTGRYGYTF. The CDR3 DNA reads as TGTGCCAGCAGCCAGACAGGGCGCTATGGCTACACCTTC.

The V gene is TRBV20-1, the J gene TRBJ1-1; D call uncertain. CDR1 and CDR2 (germline): DFQATT, SNEGSKA (reference sequence). This CDR3 has 14 amino acids. V lost 3 bases to trimming and J lost 9 bases, with 20 bases between them. The CDR3 loop is CSARFPARGKQAFF. The CDR3 region has the DNA TGCAGTGCTAGGTTTCCCGCCCGTGGTAAACAAGCTTTCTTT.

This clonotype was observed many times. V and J are TRBV6-5 and TRBJ2-7, with a weak D call TRBD2 (5 bases). The V gene lost 0 bases and the J gene lost 1 base, with 16 bases spanning the gap. The CDR3 contains 17 residues. Looked up from germline, CDR1 is MNHEY and CDR2 is SVGAGI. CDR3 nucleotides: TGTGCCAGCAGTTACTCGGAGACACTCCGGAGGTCCTACGAGCAGTACTTC. Translating it yields CASSYSETLRRSYEQYF.

This clonotype was seen a few times. This chain joins TRBV10-3 and TRBJ2-7; D remains unclear. Trimming stripped 6 bases from V and 2 bases from J, with 8 bases between. CDR1 and CDR2 (germline): ENHRY, SYGVKD. CDR3 length: 12 amino acids. The CDR3 nucleotides are TGTGCCATCAGCGAACAGACCTACGAGCAGTACTTC. Encoded protein: CAISEQTYEQYF.

There are many counts of this clonotype. The chain carries TRBV6-1 and TRBJ2-7; TRBD2 matches at 7 bases. Trimming at V came to 1 base and at J to 3 bases, leaving 9 bases not matched to a gene. The CDR3 sequence is 16 residues long. Germline V gene data show CDR1 as MNHNS and CDR2 as SASEGT. In nucleotides, the CDR3 is TGTGCCAGCAGTGAAGGGGCGGGAGCGGGCGGCTACGAGCAGTACTTC. It translates to CASSEGAGAGGYEQYF.

This clonotype was observed many times. The chain is built from TRBV5-1 and TRBJ2-7; D gene unclear. Germline V lookup: CDR1 SGHRS, CDR2 YFSETQ. The CDR3 contains 13 residues. Trimming took off 0 bases at V and 6 bases at J, with 10 bases between the two ends. CDR3 nucleotide sequence: TGCGCCAGCAGCTTGGTCGGGTCGGTCGAGCAGTACTTC. Its translation: CASSLVGSVEQYF.

This clonotype was seen many times. The chain joins TRBV4-2 to TRBJ1-1; D uncertain. From germline, CDR1 is LGHNA and CDR2 YNFKEQ. V lost 4 bases to trimming and J lost 3 bases, with 15 bases between them. The CDR3 runs 15 residues. CDR3 residues: CASSPREATYTEAFF. In DNA form, the CDR3 reads TGTGCCAGCAGCCCTCGAGAGGCTACTTACACTGAAGCTTTCTTT.

This sequence joins TRBV24-1 and TRBJ2-7; 10 positions agree with TRBD2. The CDR3 totals 21 residues. J gave up 3 bases and V 8 bases, and 27 bases lay outside the gene matches. Looked up from germline, CDR1 is KGHDR and CDR2 is SFDVKD. The CDR3 region is CATKGLAGVGVEHLLRYEQYF. CDR3 coding DNA: TGTGCCACCAAGGGTCTAGCGGGAGTCGGGGTGGAACATTTGTTACGCTACGAGCAGTACTTC.

This clonotype was detected only once. The CDR3 sequence: CASSFPPQGASGNTIYF. DNA of the CDR3: TGTGCCAGCAGTTTCCCCCCTCAGGGGGCAAGTGGAAACACCATATATTTT. The chain combines TRBV12-3 or TRBV12-4 with TRBJ1-3, with 8 bases that match TRBD1. This CDR3 spans 17 amino acids. The junction had 10 bases not matched to a gene; V was cut back by 3 bases and J by 3 bases.

This clonotype was found many times. The rearrangement links TRBV5-1 to TRBJ2-2; tentatively, D is TRBD1 (6 bases). The CDR3 consists of 13 residues. The germline V gene has CDR1 SGHRS and CDR2 YFSETQ. Trimming took off 0 bases at V and 6 bases at J, with 6 bases between the two ends. CDR3 DNA sequence: TGCGCCAGCAGCTTGGGGGGGCCCGGGGAGCTGTTTTTT. This gives the protein CASSLGGPGELFF.

The genes are TRBV11-1 and TRBJ2-5; the match to TRBD2 covers 13 bases. Germline-derived CDR1 and CDR2 are SGHAT and FQDESV (reference sequence). V lost 5 bases to trimming and J lost 3 bases; unmatched junction nucleotides: 12. CDR3 length equals 18 residues. Written as DNA, the CDR3 is TGTGCCAGCAGCCCATGGGCGGGACTAGCGGGGCTCGAAGAGACCCAGTACTTC. This codes for CASSPWAGLAGLEETQYF.

This clonotype was counted only a few times. This may be a read error, as it is one base from a much larger clone. The rearrangement uses TRBV12-3 or TRBV12-4 and TRBJ1-2; TRBD1 aligns across 10 bases. The length of the CDR3 is 14 residues. J lost 4 bases, V lost 8 bases, and 7 bases had no gene match. DNA for the CDR3: TGTGCCAGCGGTGAGACAGGGGGCACCTATGGCTACACCTTC. Protein: CASGETGGTYGYTF.

This clonotype has only a few counts. V and J are TRBV14 and TRBJ1-5; D unclear. V was clipped by 4 bases and J by 9 bases, with 19 bases between them. This CDR3 spans 15 amino acids. Germline V gene data show CDR1 as SGHDN and CDR2 as FVKESK. CDR3 DNA: TGTGCCAGCAGCCTCCAGGCGGTTTGCTCTCGGCCCCAGCATTTT. Translated, it gives CASSLQAVCSRPQHF.

This clonotype was found many times. The chain employs TRBV28 and TRBJ1-2, with D perhaps TRBD1 (5 bases). Germline lookup yields CDR1 MDHEN and CDR2 SYDVKM. The CDR3 runs to 13 residues. Deletions cut 8 bases from V and 4 bases from J, with 14 bases between. CDR3 amino acids: CASRPGGGYGYTF. In DNA, the CDR3 is TGTGCCAGCCGCCCCGGGGGTGGCTATGGCTACACCTTC.

This clonotype has ten or more counts. V gene TRBV20-1 combines with J gene TRBJ1-1; D call uncertain. With 3 bases removed from V and 0 bases from J, the gap between germline ends came to 11 bases. This CDR3 has 14 amino acids. Germline V gene data show CDR1 as DFQATT and CDR2 as SNEGSKA (reference sequence). The DNA of the CDR3 is TGCAGTGCTAGGAAGGCGACCATGAACACTGAAGCTTTCTTT. It yields the protein CSARKATMNTEAFF.

The sample holds a few counts of this clonotype. The chain recombines TRBV20-1 with TRBJ2-6; TRBD1 is a possible D gene (5 bases). Germline loops: CDR1 DFQATT, CDR2 SNEGSKA (reference sequence). V shed 3 bases and J shed 7 bases, with 25 bases lying between them. The CDR3 has 18 amino acids. This chain's CDR3 is CSARGQVETTLGANVLTF. The CDR3 region has the DNA TGCAGTGCTAGGGGGCAGGTGGAAACAACTCTGGGCGCCAACGTCCTGACTTTC.

The rearrangement links TRBV7-2 to TRBJ1-1, with TRBD1 identical over 9 bases. V shed 3 bases, J shed 5 bases, and the junction held 7 bases outside the gene matches. Germline CDR1 is SGHTA and CDR2 is FQGNSA. CDR3 length equals 15 residues. This chain's CDR3 is CASSFKGQGTTEAFF. CDR3 bases: TGTGCCAGCAGCTTCAAGGGACAGGGTACGACTGAAGCTTTCTTT. Using reference TRBV7-2 and TRBJ1-1 for the parts outside the CDR3, the full variable domain is GAGVSQSPSNKVTEKGKDVELRCDPISGHTALYWYRQSLGQGLEFLIYFQGNSAPDKSGLPSDRFSAERTGGSVSTLTIQRTQQEDSAVYLCASSFKGQGTTEAFFGQGTRLTVV.

This clonotype was detected many times. This chain links TRBV28 with TRBJ2-4; TRBD1 agrees at 8 bases. V shed 5 bases and J 1 base; nucleotides not matched to a gene: 4. This CDR3 is 15 amino acids long. CDR1 and CDR2 (germline): MDHEN, SYDVKM. CDR3 amino acids: CASSTRTGAKNIQYF. CDR3 sequence (DNA): TGTGCCAGCAGTACCCGGACAGGGGCCAAAAACATTCAGTACTTC.

This clonotype was picked up many times. The rearrangement joins TRBV28 to TRBJ2-7, with TRBD1 identical over 10 bases. After removal of 5 bases from V and 6 bases from J, the junction contained 7 bases not matched to a gene. Germline V gene sequence: CDR1 MDHEN, CDR2 SYDVKM. CDR3 length equals 14 residues. The CDR3: CASSPTRTGGEQYF. As DNA, the CDR3 is TGTGCCAGCAGTCCTACAAGGACAGGGGGCGAGCAGTACTTC.

This clonotype was picked up many times. CDR3 protein: CASSRVANQPQHF. The CDR3 nucleotides are TGTGCCAGCAGCAGGGTAGCCAATCAGCCCCAGCATTTT. This sequence joins TRBV27 and TRBJ1-5, with a tentative D call TRBD1 (5 bases). Germline V lookup: CDR1 MNHEY, CDR2 SMNVEV (reference sequence). V was pared by 6 bases and J by 3 bases, with 9 bases between. The CDR3 loop spans 13 amino acids.

In this sample, this clonotype turned up a few times. The J gene is TRBJ1-1, the V gene TRBV25-1; tentative D call: TRBD1 (6 bases). The CDR3 length is 15 residues. The V gene's germline CDR1 is MGHDK and CDR2 SYGVNS. V was shortened by 7 bases and J by 2 bases, with 17 bases between the two germline ends. The CDR3 here is CASNGQTEGNTEAFF. CDR3 DNA: TGTGCCAGCAACGGACAGACAGAAGGTAACACTGAAGCTTTCTTT.

This clonotype was picked up a small number of times. The chain is built from TRBV15 and TRBJ2-6; 7 bases align to TRBD1. The V gene's germline CDR1 is LNHNV and CDR2 YYDKDF (reference sequence). J was trimmed by 11 bases and V by 0 bases; bases with no gene match: 1. The CDR3 covers 13 residues. The CDR3 protein is CATSRDTGDVLTF. The CDR3 DNA reads TGTGCCACCAGCAGAGATACAGGGGACGTCCTGACTTTC.

This clonotype was seen a few times. The V gene is TRBV4-1, the J gene TRBJ2-7; 7 positions agree with TRBD1. The junction had 7 bases not matched to a gene; V was cut back by 0 bases and J by 2 bases. The CDR3 covers 16 residues. Germline V gives CDR1 MGHRA, CDR2 YSYEKL. The CDR3 bases are TGCGCCAGCAGCCAAGAGAAGGCGCAGGGGGCCTACGAGCAGTACTTC. As protein: CASSQEKAQGAYEQYF.

On this clonotype itself: Its ends do not fully match the called genes, so a read error is possible. This rearrangement joins TRBV12-3 or TRBV12-4 to TRBJ2-7; D is unresolved. CDR3 length equals 12 residues. CDR3 sequence (DNA): TGTGCCAGCAGTTTAACAGCTTACGAGCAGCACTTC. It specifies CASSLTAYEQHF.

This chain uses TRBV27 with TRBJ2-7; weak D call: TRBD2 (5 bases). The germline V gene encodes CDR1 MNHEY and CDR2 SMNVEV (reference sequence). V lost 0 bases to trimming and J lost 1 base, with 13 bases between them. The CDR3 totals 16 residues. CDR3 in amino acids: CASSLSILAASYEQYF. Here the CDR3 DNA reads TGTGCCAGCAGTTTATCGATCCTAGCTGCTTCCTACGAGCAGTACTTC.